The T cell receptor beta chain described here comes from a study of T cells in localized non-small cell lung cancer. The study's findings and limits: Among the tissues sampled, uninvolved adjacent lung had the highest T cell clonality, above tumor. Owing to sequencing of a solitary tumor region, heterogeneity cannot be discounted.

Clones were sequenced by immunoSEQ multiplex PCR, and TCRdb holds only the in-frame ones, with some missing. Of about 52,000 clones in the sample, around 81% were seen once. Concerning this clone itself: No antigen is known for it.

Sequences were derived from PBMCs, sampled before any cancer treatment. The TCR sequence derives from a woman aged 35-75 years with stage II lung adenocarcinoma.

This chain's CDR3 is CASTLGRTRDTEAFF. The DNA of the CDR3 is TGTGCCAGCACCTTGGGACGGACCCGTGACACTGAAGCTTTCTTT. The J gene is TRBJ1-1, the V gene TRBV6-6, with D perhaps TRBD1 (5 bases). The V gene's germline CDR1 is MNHNY and CDR2 SVGAGI (reference sequence). This CDR3 comprises 15 residues. The ends were cut back, 7 bases at V and 3 bases at J, with 18 bases in the middle.